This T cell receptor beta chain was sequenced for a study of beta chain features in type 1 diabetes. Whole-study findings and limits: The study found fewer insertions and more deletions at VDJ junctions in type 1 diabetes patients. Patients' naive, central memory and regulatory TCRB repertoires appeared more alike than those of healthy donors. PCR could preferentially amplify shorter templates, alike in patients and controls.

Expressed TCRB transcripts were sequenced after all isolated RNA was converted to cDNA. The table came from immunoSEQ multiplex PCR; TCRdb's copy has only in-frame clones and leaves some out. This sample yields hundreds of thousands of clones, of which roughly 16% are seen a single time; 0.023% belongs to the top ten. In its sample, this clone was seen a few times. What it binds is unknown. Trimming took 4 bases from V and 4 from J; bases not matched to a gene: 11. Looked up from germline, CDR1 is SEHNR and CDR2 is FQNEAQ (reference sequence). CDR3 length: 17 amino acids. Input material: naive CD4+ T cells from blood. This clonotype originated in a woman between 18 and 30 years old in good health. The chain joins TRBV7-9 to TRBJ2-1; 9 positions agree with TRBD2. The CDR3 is CASSYSSASGTYNEQFF. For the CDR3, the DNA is TGTGCCAGCAGCTATTCCTCAGCTAGCGGGACTTACAATGAGCAGTTCTTC.